A selection of T cell receptor beta chains follows, all from one sample in a study of blood T cell repertoires in COVID-19. Sequencing was performed with immunoSEQ multiplex PCR; in TCRdb, only in-frame clones are kept and a portion is missing. The sample includes 350,000 to 450,000 clones, 85% of them seen just once. Sequencing was carried out using peripheral blood. The receptor set was obtained from a woman aged 18-29 years with acute or convalescent COVID-19. Each CDR3 is given with its conserved first and last residue. D genes are given only for firm matches. Not every row has a clone size; where given, it reads once, few, many or a size class.

D gene	clone size	V gene	J gene	CDR3 protein	CDR3 DNA
.	.	TRBV19	TRBJ1-5	CASSIGGVGQGFPQHF	TGTGCCAGTAGTATAGGCGGGGTGGGGCAGGGTTTCCCCCAGCATTTT
TRBD1	.	TRBV5-1	TRBJ2-5	CASSLRTGFQETQYF	TGCGCCAGCAGCCTTAGGACAGGGTTTCAAGAGACCCAGTACTTC
.	.	TRBV29-1	TRBJ2-3	CSGGAGATDTQYF	TGCAGCGGTGGAGCGGGCGCCACAGATACGCAGTATTTT
TRBD1	.	TRBV2	TRBJ1-2	CASSSRQGTVNGYTF	TGTGCCAGCAGCTCACGCCAGGGGACAGTCAATGGCTACACCTTC
.	once	TRBV2	TRBJ2-5	CASSDRETQYF	TGTGCCAGCAGTGACAGGGAGACCCAGTACTTC
.	.	TRBV2	TRBJ1-4	CASTSAAATNEKLFF	TGTGCCAGCACTTCTGCTGCAGCAACTAATGAAAAACTGTTTTTT
TRBD1	many	TRBV2	TRBJ1-1	CASRGQVKGTEAFF	TGTGCCAGCAGGGGACAGGTAAAGGGCACTGAAGCTTTCTTT
.	once	TRBV9	TRBJ2-1	CASSHAPQGQQGSYNEQFF	TGTGCCAGCAGCCATGCGCCCCAGGGGCAGCAGGGTTCCTACAATGAGCAGTTCTTC
TRBD1	.	TRBV6-5	TRBJ1-2	CAGRQGRSDYGYTF	TGTGCCGGACGACAGGGGCGGTCTGACTATGGCTACACCTTC
.	few	TRBV7-2	TRBJ1-1	CASSLDRINTEAFF	TGTGCCAGCAGCTTAGACAGGATAAACACTGAAGCTTTCTTT
.	.	TRBV7-3	TRBJ2-7	CASSPRTDSYEQYF	TGTGCCAGCAGCCCCCGGACAGATTCCTACGAGCAGTACTTC
.	many	TRBV10-1	TRBJ1-1	CASSEPGNTEAFF	TGCGCCAGCAGTGAACCAGGGAACACTGAAGCTTTCTTT
.	.	TRBV6-6	TRBJ2-1	CASSSGTAGPYNEQFF	TGTGCCAGCAGTTCCGGGACTGCCGGTCCCTACAATGAGCAGTTCTTC
.	.	TRBV12-3/TRBV12-4	TRBJ1-1	CASRDRLNTEAFF	TGTGCCAGTAGAGACAGATTGAACACTGAAGCTTTCTTT
TRBD2	.	TRBV30	TRBJ2-7	CAWTVTSGGTDEQYF	TGTGCCTGGACCGTGACTAGCGGGGGAACTGACGAGCAGTACTTC
.	.	TRBV20-1	TRBJ2-7	CSARGGYEQYF	TGCAGTGCTAGAGGAGGCTACGAGCAGTACTTC
.	.	TRBV2	TRBJ1-1	CASSNRSPEAFF	TGTGCCAGCAGCAACAGGTCTCCTGAAGCTTTCTTT
TRBD2	.	TRBV24-1	TRBJ2-1	CATSDLRTSGSYNEQFF	TGTGCCACCAGTGATTTGCGGACTAGCGGGTCCTACAATGAGCAGTTCTTC
.	.	TRBV24-1	TRBJ2-5	CATSDFLGGQETQYF	TGTGCCACCAGTGATTTTCTCGGGGGACAAGAGACCCAGTACTTC
.	.	TRBV15	TRBJ1-5	CATSRDRQFIAQHF	TGTGCCACCAGCAGAGATCGACAGTTTATAGCCCAGCATTTT
TRBD2	.	TRBV7-9	TRBJ2-1	CASSSLASSYNEQFF	TGTGCCAGCAGCTCACTAGCGAGTTCCTACAATGAGCAGTTCTTC
.	.	TRBV5-6	TRBJ2-3	CASSLYRGDITDTQYF	TGTGCCAGCAGCTTGTACCGGGGGGACATCACAGATACGCAGTATTTT
.	.	TRBV5-6	TRBJ1-5	CASSFGQGSQPQHF	TGTGCCAGCAGCTTCGGGCAGGGGAGTCAGCCCCAGCATTTT
.	once	TRBV28	TRBJ1-5	CASSLGGGLKPQHF	TGTGCCAGCAGTCTGGGGGGGGGCTTAAAGCCCCAGCATTTT
.	once	TRBV11-2	TRBJ2-1	CASSLVRVEANNEQFF	TGTGCCAGCAGCTTAGTCCGGGTAGAAGCAAACAATGAGCAGTTCTTC
TRBD2	.	TRBV10-1	TRBJ2-1	CASSDTGLGYNEQFF	TGCGCCAGCAGTGATACAGGACTAGGCTACAATGAGCAGTTCTTC
.	.	TRBV5-5	TRBJ1-1	CASSFHRENTEAFF	TGTGCCAGCAGCTTTCACAGGGAGAACACTGAAGCTTTCTTT
.	.	TRBV28	TRBJ1-5	CASREDSGWNQPQHF	TGTGCCAGCAGGGAGGACAGTGGATGGAATCAGCCCCAGCATTTT
TRBD1	.	TRBV7-9	TRBJ1-1	CASSLVVRAGGADEAFF	TGTGCCAGCAGCTTAGTGGTTCGGGCAGGGGGCGCGGATGAAGCTTTCTTT
TRBD1	.	TRBV6-1	TRBJ2-7	CASSEREGTDYYEQYF	TGTGCCAGCAGTGAGAGAGAGGGGACAGACTACTACGAGCAGTACTTC
.	.	TRBV30	TRBJ1-2	CAWSVGAGQGYTF	TGTGCCTGGAGTGTAGGGGCAGGTCAAGGCTACACCTTC
TRBD2	.	TRBV6-1	TRBJ2-3	CASSEAGWASGVTDTQYF	TGTGCCAGCAGTGAAGCGGGGTGGGCTAGCGGGGTCACAGATACGCAGTATTTT
.	.	TRBV9	TRBJ2-3	CASSVVAGLSDTQYF	TGTGCCAGCAGCGTAGTGGCGGGACTCTCAGATACGCAGTATTTT
TRBD1	.	TRBV7-8	TRBJ1-2	CASSFNRGANYGYTF	TGTGCCAGCAGCTTTAACAGGGGGGCTAACTATGGCTACACCTTC
TRBD1	.	TRBV7-8	TRBJ1-3	CASSPYAGTASSGNTIYF	TGTGCCAGCAGCCCATACGCCGGGACAGCTTCATCTGGAAACACCATATATTTT
.	.	TRBV2	TRBJ1-6	CASSGRGDSPLHF	TGTGCCAGCAGTGGCAGGGGCGATTCACCCCTCCACTTT
TRBD1	.	TRBV7-2	TRBJ1-2	CASSLDSTGGYGYTF	TGTGCCAGCAGCTTAGACTCGACAGGGGGTTATGGCTACACCTTC
.	.	TRBV3-1/TRBV3-2	TRBJ2-2	CASSQGWRGNTGELFF	TGTGCCAGCAGCCAAGGGTGGCGGGGGAACACCGGGGAGCTGTTTTTT
.	few	TRBV5-6	TRBJ2-7	CASSFHYEQYF	TGTGCCAGCAGCTTTCACTACGAGCAGTACTTC
TRBD2	.	TRBV6-1	TRBJ2-1	CASSGALAVHYNEQFF	TGTGCCAGCAGTGGGGCACTAGCGGTCCACTACAATGAGCAGTTCTTC
.	.	TRBV21-1	TRBJ1-4	CASILPQGNEKLFF	TGTGCCAGCATCCTACCGCAGGGGAATGAAAAACTGTTTTTT
TRBD1	.	TRBV11-2	TRBJ2-7	CASSHDRGLWEQYF	TGTGCCAGCAGCCATGACAGGGGACTTTGGGAGCAGTACTTC
.	.	TRBV2	TRBJ1-1	CASSEGRGTEAFF	TGTGCCAGCAGTGAAGGCAGGGGAACTGAAGCTTTCTTT
.	.	TRBV11-3	TRBJ2-5	CASSLRGSTGETQYF	TGTGCCAGCAGCTTAAGGGGCAGCACCGGTGAGACCCAGTACTTC
.	.	TRBV6-5	TRBJ1-6	CAPLDRLNSPLHF	TGTGCCCCCCTGGACAGATTAAATTCACCCCTCCACTTT
.	once	TRBV6-1	TRBJ1-6	CASSEEGNSPLHF	TGTGCCAGCAGTGAAGAGGGGAATTCACCCCTCCACTTT
.	.	TRBV2	TRBJ2-5	CASSKYSQGRSKETQYF	TGTGCCAGCAGTAAATACTCTCAGGGAAGATCGAAAGAGACCCAGTACTTC
.	few	TRBV25-1	TRBJ1-6	CASTRGILNSPLHF	TGTGCCAGCACCCGAGGGATCTTAAATTCACCCCTCCACTTT
.	.	TRBV19	TRBJ1-3	CASQTDPGDYSGNTIYF	TGTGCCAGTCAGACGGACCCGGGGGACTACTCTGGAAACACCATATATTTT
.	.	TRBV19	TRBJ2-7	CASSIAAGSYEQYF	TGTGCCAGTAGTATAGCGGCGGGAAGCTACGAGCAGTACTTC
.	.	TRBV9	TRBJ1-1	CASSAAGTYEAFF	TGTGCCAGCAGCGCCGCCGGGACTTATGAAGCTTTCTTT
TRBD2	.	TRBV5-1	TRBJ2-3	CASRTSGTSTDTQYF	TGCGCCAGCAGGACTAGCGGAACTAGCACAGATACGCAGTATTTT
.	.	TRBV19	TRBJ2-7	CASSKDSGHLYEQYF	TGTGCCAGTAGTAAGGACAGCGGTCATCTTTACGAGCAGTACTTC
TRBD1	.	TRBV7-3	TRBJ1-2	CASSPGQTYGYTF	TGTGCCAGCAGCCCGGGACAGACCTATGGCTACACCTTC
.	.	TRBV5-8	TRBJ1-3	CASSLRAGGRSISGNTIYF	TGTGCCAGCAGCTTGAGGGCGGGGGGAAGATCTATCTCTGGAAACACCATATATTTT
.	.	TRBV7-9	TRBJ1-1	CASSPPTAGNTEAFF	TGTGCCAGCAGTCCACCAACCGCGGGGAACACTGAAGCTTTCTTT
.	.	TRBV28	TRBJ1-2	CASSRSGYDNYGYTF	TGTGCCAGCAGCCGTTCAGGGTATGATAACTATGGCTACACCTTC
TRBD2	once	TRBV2	TRBJ2-1	CASSADKRGDREQFF	TGTGCCAGCAGTGCGGATAAGCGGGGGGACCGAGAGCAGTTCTTC
.	.	TRBV30	TRBJ1-2	CAWSEDSWDGYTF	TGTGCCTGGAGCGAAGACAGCTGGGATGGCTACACCTTC
.	.	TRBV5-6	TRBJ2-5	CASSEGGRETQYF	TGTGCCAGCAGCGAGGGTGGCCGAGAGACCCAGTACTTC